This T cell receptor (beta chain) was recovered during a study of T-cell memory formation after mild COVID-19. As for the study in general: The two donors had largely donor-specific TCR clusters.

Study-wide findings and caveats: Second-wave clones that peaked on day 37 lacked confirmed SARS-CoV-2 specificity. Researchers found some responding clones in pre-infection memory, a sign that cross-reactive memory joined.

On this clonotype itself: The antigen is unknown.

V lost 0 bases to trimming and J lost 2 bases, with 11 bases between them. The CDR3 length is 15 residues. Germline V lookup: CDR1 DFQATT, CDR2 SNEGSKA (reference sequence). Each CDR3 protein is one row after TCRdb ran MiXCR on the 5' RACE reads. Of over 120,000 distinct CDR3 sequences detected, less than 20% appear once; the ten largest clones hold around 2.5%. This sequence originates from an adult woman who had mild COVID-19 (a few samples of this study predate the infection). Cell type and time point are not known. Sample: PBMCs or a T cell subset sorted from them (not recorded which). This chain uses TRBV20-1 with TRBJ2-1; the D gene is possibly TRBD1 (6 bases). The CDR3 loop reads CSARDIKGAYNEQFF. CDR3 DNA: TGCAGTGCTAGAGATATTAAGGGGGCCTACAATGAGCAGTTCTTC.